Below, 16 T cell receptor beta chains from the same sample are listed, as sequenced in a study of T cell repertoires in cytomegalovirus infection (dated by TCRdb to the late 2010s). Instrument on record: Illumina HiSeq 1500. Using fastp at Q25 and MiXCR, TCRdb reprocessed the public reads and kept productive beta chains. Here each entry gathers all rows of one CDR3 protein and keeps the most common genes and DNA. Here the sample has roughly 640,000 distinct CDR3 sequences; approximately 24% occur a single time. The top ten constitute around 8% of the sample. Sequencing input: CD8+ T cells from PBMCs. These receptors were obtained from a human donor in good health (CMV status not recorded). Some clones in this sample may be carry-over from other donors' samples.

CDR3 in amino acids: CASSLWDATQETQYF. CDR3 nucleotides: TGTGCCAGCAGCCTTTGGGACGCAACTCAAGAGACCCAGTACTTC. This chain joins TRBV14 and TRBJ2-5; D may be TRBD1 or TRBD2 (5 bases each). This CDR3 is 15 amino acids long. Per the germline V gene, CDR1 is SGHDN and CDR2 is FVKESK. Trimming took off 4 bases at V and 2 bases at J, with 14 bases between the two ends. Complete variable domain (other parts from reference TRBV14 and TRBJ2-5): EAGVTQFPSHSVIEKGQTVTLRCDPISGHDNLYWYRRVMGKEIKFLLHFVKESKQDESGMPNNRFLAERTGGTYSTLKVQPAELEDSGVYFCASSLWDATQETQYFGPGTRLLVL.

Concerning this clonotype itself: Mismatch with germline at one junction end may stem from a read error. The chain has TRBV6-5 and TRBJ2-5; TRBD2 aligns across 10 bases. In germline, CDR1 is MNHEY, CDR2 SVGAGI. This CDR3 contains 15 residues. The CDR3 spells CASSDSLAGEETQYF. The CDR3 region has the DNA TGTGCCAGCAGTGACTCCCTAGCGGGGGAGGAGACCCAGTACTTC.

This sequence joins TRBV10-3 and TRBJ1-1; 7 nucleotides agree with TRBD1. Trimming removed 7 bases from V and 1 base from J; junction bases left unmatched: 6. Germline CDR1 is ENHRY and CDR2 is SYGVKD. This CDR3 contains 14 residues. The CDR3 DNA follows: TGTGCCATCAATGAACAGGGGTCGAACACTGAAGCTTTCTTT. Translating it yields CAINEQGSNTEAFF.

The chain links TRBV4-3 to TRBJ1-6; D uncertain. CDR1 LGHNA and CDR2 YSLEER come from the germline V gene. The CDR3 sequence is 16 residues long. V was clipped by 4 bases and J by 0 bases, with 10 bases between them. The CDR3 loop reads CASSPVQSSYNSPLHF. Here the CDR3 DNA reads TGCGCCAGCAGCCCTGTTCAGAGCTCCTATAATTCACCCCTCCACTTT.

This clonotype was observed many times. The chain carries TRBV12-3 or TRBV12-4 and TRBJ2-1, with 11 bases that match TRBD2. The CDR3 runs 15 residues. V shed 7 bases, J shed 8 bases, and the junction held 10 bases outside the gene matches. The chain's CDR3 is CASTATSGAGDEQFF. The CDR3 nucleotides are TGTGCCAGCACGGCGACTAGCGGGGCGGGCGATGAGCAGTTCTTC.

This clonotype turned up a few times. The gene calls are TRBV5-1 and TRBJ2-7, with D tentatively TRBD2 (6 bases). V lost 2 bases and J lost 5, with 17 bases in between. This CDR3 contains 15 residues. Germline CDR1 reads SGHRS; CDR2 reads YFSETQ. The CDR3 nucleotides are TGCGCCAGCAGCTTCCGCGGGGCTCCTCGTGACGAGCAGTACTTC. It is translated as CASSFRGAPRDEQYF.

This clonotype showed up just once. A much bigger clone sits one base away, suggesting this may be a read error. The rearrangement uses TRBV28 and TRBJ1-3; D gene uncertain. CDR3 size: 14 residues. Germline lookup yields CDR1 MDHEN and CDR2 SYDVKM. CDR3 sequence reads: CANSPENSGNTIYF. Here the CDR3 DNA reads TGTGCCAACAGTCCAGAAAACTCTGGAAACACCATATATTTT.

This clonotype was found many times. The chain has TRBV7-9 and TRBJ2-3, with 9 positions matching TRBD2. Germline assignment: CDR1 SEHNR and CDR2 FQNEAQ (reference sequence). V shed 8 bases, J shed 6 bases, and the junction held 12 bases outside the gene matches. This CDR3 region has 15 residues. CDR3 sequence: CASPSSGVSPDTQYF. The CDR3 nucleotides are TGTGCCAGCCCGTCTAGCGGGGTGTCGCCCGATACGCAGTATTTT.

V gene TRBV12-3 or TRBV12-4 combines with J gene TRBJ2-3; TRBD2 might be the D (6 bases). Trimming took 6 bases from V and 5 from J, leaving 12 bases between them. The CDR3 is made up of 13 amino acids. The CDR3 protein is CASRGTGGDTQYF. The CDR3 region has the DNA TGTGCCAGCAGGGGTACCGGGGGAGATACGCAGTATTTT.

The V and J genes are TRBV7-9 and TRBJ1-1; TRBD1 is a possible D gene (6 bases). In germline, CDR1 is SEHNR, CDR2 FQNEAQ (reference sequence). The CDR3 has 17 residues. Trimming left V 8 bases short and J 1 base short, with 23 bases between. CDR3: CASLYSQGRAENTEAFF. CDR3 sequence (DNA): TGTGCCAGCCTATATTCACAGGGCAGGGCCGAGAACACTGAAGCTTTCTTT.

This clonotype appeared a few times. The chain links TRBV7-6 to TRBJ2-1, with D possibly being TRBD2 (6 bases). CDR3 length equals 16 residues. Trimming took 3 bases from V and 6 from J, leaving 18 bases between them. CDR1 is SGHVS, CDR2 FNYEAQ, per germline. The CDR3, as DNA: TGTGCCAGCAGCTTCGGTTTTGGGGGACTCCTCAATGAGCAGTTCTTC. Residues: CASSFGFGGLLNEQFF.

The sample holds many counts of this clonotype. The J gene is TRBJ2-5, the V gene TRBV7-8; tentative D call: TRBD2 (5 bases). CDR1 is SGHVS, CDR2 FQNEAQ, per germline. The germline V and J ends were trimmed by 1 base and 1 base, with 16 bases remaining between them. The CDR3 is made up of 17 amino acids. The CDR3 protein is CASSLVEVVSSQETQYF. CDR3 coding DNA: TGTGCCAGCAGCTTAGTGGAGGTAGTATCCTCCCAAGAGACCCAGTACTTC.

This clonotype was observed at least ten times. The V and J genes are TRBV7-2 and TRBJ2-1; D might be TRBD2 (6 bases). The germline V and J ends were trimmed by 3 bases and 4 bases, with 10 bases remaining between them. The CDR3 runs to 14 residues. The germline V gene has CDR1 SGHTA and CDR2 FQGNSA. DNA for the CDR3: TGTGCCAGCAGCTTCCTGGGACTGTACAATGAGCAGTTCTTC. This codes for CASSFLGLYNEQFF.

This clonotype was observed a handful of times. This sequence joins TRBV28 and TRBJ1-6; D not certain. From germline, CDR1 is MDHEN and CDR2 SYDVKM. The CDR3 covers 14 residues. The germline V and J ends were trimmed by 3 bases and 4 bases, with 7 bases remaining between them. Here the CDR3 DNA reads TGTGCCAGCAGTTTGACACGATATAATTCACCCCTCCACTTT. Protein product: CASSLTRYNSPLHF.

The rearrangement uses TRBV27 and TRBJ1-2; unclear D gene. Germline values: CDR1 MNHEY, CDR2 SMNVEV (reference sequence). Trimming left V 3 bases short and J 0 bases short, with 8 bases between. The length of the CDR3 is 14 residues. In DNA, the CDR3 is TGTGCCAGCAGTTTCGGGTTATCTAACTATGGCTACACCTTC. It specifies CASSFGLSNYGYTF.

V gene TRBV19 combines with J gene TRBJ2-1; the D gene could be TRBD1 or TRBD2 (7 bases each). Germline assignment: CDR1 LNHDA and CDR2 SQIVND (reference sequence). With 5 bases removed from V and 8 bases from J, the gap between germline ends came to 13 bases. CDR3 size: 13 residues. The DNA for the CDR3 is TGTGCCAGTAGTCTACAGGGGAGGGATGAGCAGTTCTTC. Amino acids: CASSLQGRDEQFF.